This T cell receptor beta chain derives from a study of blood T cell repertoires in COVID-19. Overall study context: There were acute and convalescent COVID-19 samples, and they came from the United States, Italy and Spain. Nucleic acid was either cDNA or gDNA, and it came from T cells, B-cell-depleted T cells, or PBMCs.

Per the original data handling: Counts of nucleated cells, estimated from reference gene primer amplification, were obtained. The repertoire was sequenced with immunoSEQ multiplex PCR; TCRdb's copy has only in-frame clones and lacks some. The V and J calls and clone size are taken from that table; D and trimming were inferred from the DNA. The data contain roughly 110,000 clones, around 81% of them seen just once; the ten biggest clones take up 8% to 13%. Per the germline V gene, CDR1 is SQVTM and CDR2 is ANQGSEA. Trimming took 3 bases from V and 4 from J, leaving 21 bases between them. CDR3 size: 16 residues.

The rearrangement uses TRBV29-1 and TRBJ1-2, with unresolved D. Sequences were obtained from peripheral blood. The TCR comes from a human donor in a cohort sampled during active COVID-19. The CDR3 region has the DNA TGCAGCGTTGATCCCCCGCGAGAGTCCATGGTCTATGGCTACACCTTC. Amino acids: CSVDPPRESMVYGYTF.